These 15 T cell receptor beta chains came from one sample sequenced in a study of Graves' ophthalmopathy and Graves' hyperthyroidism. RNA transcripts provided the template for amplifying TCR beta CDR3 regions. RT-PCR with HTBI primers came first, then second-round multiplex PCR. TCRdb ran MiXCR on the multiplex PCR reads and lists one entry per CDR3 protein. The table includes hundreds of thousands of distinct CDR3 sequences, 45% detected once. Input material: peripheral blood. Every receptor here comes from an adult man with Graves' ophthalmopathy.

The chain is built from TRBV11-2 and TRBJ2-7, with TRBD2 matching over 9 bases. After removal of 4 bases from V and 1 base from J, the junction contained 8 bases not matched to a gene. The CDR3 loop spans 16 amino acids. CDR1 SGHAT and CDR2 FQNNGV come from the germline V gene. The CDR3 DNA follows: TGTGCCAGCAGCTATAGGACTAGCGCCGAATCCTACGAGCAGTACTTC. It translates to CASSYRTSAESYEQYF.

Many counts were recorded for this clonotype. The gene calls are TRBV24-1 and TRBJ1-2; no firm D call. Germline CDR1 KGHDR, CDR2 SFDVKD. The CDR3 loop spans 13 amino acids. V was pared by 4 bases and J by 1 base, with 6 bases between. DNA of the CDR3: TGTGCCACCAGTGAAAGTTTTAACTATGGCTACACCTTC. Translating it yields CATSESFNYGYTF.

In this sample, this clonotype turned up a few times. V and J are TRBV20-1 and TRBJ2-2, with D tentatively TRBD2 (6 bases). V was trimmed by 6 bases and J by 7 bases, leaving 15 bases between them. This CDR3 spans 13 amino acids. CDR1 and CDR2 from the germline V gene are DFQATT and SNEGSKA (reference sequence). The CDR3 bases are TGCAGTGCCACAAGACTAGTGGGCGGGGAGCTGTTTTTT. Amino acids: CSATRLVGGELFF.

The rearrangement links TRBV7-9 to TRBJ2-7; TRBD1 might be the D (6 bases). This CDR3 has 12 residues. Trimming pared 4 bases from V and 5 bases from J, leaving 9 bases between. Germline CDR1 reads SEHNR; CDR2 reads FQNEAQ (reference sequence). In DNA form, the CDR3 reads TGTGCCAGCAGCTACAGGGCGAACGAGCAGTACTTC. As protein: CASSYRANEQYF.

This clonotype was seen just once. This chain joins TRBV29-1 and TRBJ1-2; 11 nucleotides align to TRBD1. With 3 bases clipped from V and 5 bases from J, the junction kept 2 bases outside the gene matches. Germline V gene lookup returns CDR1 SQVTM and CDR2 ANQGSEA. The CDR3 extends over 13 amino acids. CDR3 protein: CSVDGTGGYGYTF. CDR3 DNA: TGCAGCGTTGATGGGACAGGGGGTTATGGCTACACCTTC. Using reference TRBV29-1 and TRBJ1-2 for the parts outside the CDR3, the full variable domain is SAVISQKPSRDICQRGTSLTIQCQVDSQVTMMFWYRQQPGQSLTLIATANQGSEATYESGFVIDKFPISRPNLTFSTLTVSNMSPEDSSIYLCSVDGTGGYGYTFGSGTRLTVV.

The chain combines TRBV4-3 with TRBJ2-5, with D perhaps TRBD2 (6 bases). Deletions cut 5 bases from V and 5 bases from J, with 15 bases between. This CDR3 region has 14 residues. Germline CDR1 LGHNA, CDR2 YSLEER. CDR3 in DNA: TGCGCCAGCAGCGGGCCACTAGGGAGGGAGACCCAGTACTTC. Protein product: CASSGPLGRETQYF.

This clonotype was found many times. The CDR3 loop reads CSVVGGIATQYF. The CDR3 DNA follows: TGCAGCGTTGTGGGGGGAATTGCGACCCAGTACTTC. The V gene is TRBV29-1, the J gene TRBJ2-5; tentatively, D is TRBD2 (6 bases). V gave up 4 bases and J gave up 7 bases, with 13 bases separating them. There are 12 residues in the CDR3. Germline CDR1 SQVTM, CDR2 ANQGSEA. The full variable domain, completed using reference TRBV29-1 and TRBJ2-5, is SAVISQKPSRDICQRGTSLTIQCQVDSQVTMMFWYRQQPGQSLTLIATANQGSEATYESGFVIDKFPISRPNLTFSTLTVSNMSPEDSSIYLCSVVGGIATQYFGPGTRLLVL.

The chain combines TRBV2 with TRBJ1-4, with D perhaps TRBD1 (5 bases). Germline V gives CDR1 SNHLY, CDR2 FYNNEI. V was pared by 2 bases and J by 5 bases, with 18 bases between. The CDR3 runs to 17 residues. The CDR3 DNA is TGTGCCAGCAGTGAAAAATCCCCGGGACCGATAAATGAAAAACTGTTTTTT. As protein: CASSEKSPGPINEKLFF.

The chain joins TRBV6-4 to TRBJ1-5; D possibly corresponds to TRBD1 (5 bases). Germline CDR1 is MRHNA and CDR2 is SNTAGT. This CDR3 has 15 amino acids. Trimming shortened V by 3 bases and J by 3 bases, and 12 bases separated the two germline ends. The DNA for the CDR3 is TGTGCCAGCAGTGAAGCGGGAGGGGACAATCAGCCCCAGCATTTT. It codes for CASSEAGGDNQPQHF.

Comment on this clonotype: At one boundary the junction diverges from the germline segment, which might be a read error. The rearrangement links TRBV7-8 to TRBJ2-2; D ambiguous. CDR3 length: 15 amino acids. Germline V gene sequence: CDR1 SGHVS, CDR2 FQNEAQ. The DNA for the CDR3 is TGCGCCAGCAGCCAAGAAGGAGCGAACACCGGGGAGCTGTTTTTT. Translated: CASSQEGANTGELFF.

CDR3: CASSVGGYGYTF. In DNA, the CDR3 is TGTGCCAGCAGCGTAGGTGGTTATGGCTACACCTTC. The chain recombines TRBV7-8 with TRBJ1-2; D ambiguous. CDR3 length: 12 amino acids. The ends were cut back, 5 bases at V and 5 bases at J, with 9 bases in the middle. Germline CDR1 reads SGHVS; CDR2 reads FQNEAQ.

V is TRBV9 and J is TRBJ1-6; a possible D gene is TRBD1 (5 bases). Trimming stripped 3 bases from V and 7 bases from J, with 11 bases between. CDR3 length equals 14 residues. CDR1 SGDLS and CDR2 YYNGEE come from the germline V gene. CDR3 protein: CASSAGTLNSPLHF. The CDR3 region has the DNA TGTGCCAGCAGCGCGGGGACGCTCAATTCACCCCTCCACTTT.

The rearrangement uses TRBV24-1 and TRBJ2-5, with TRBD1 matching over 11 bases. This CDR3 comprises 16 residues. CDR1 and CDR2 from the germline V gene are KGHDR and SFDVKD. The V gene end was trimmed by 3 bases and the J gene end by 6 bases; junction bases not matched to a gene: 8. As DNA, the CDR3 is TGTGCCACCAGTGATCCCCGGACAGGGGGCAGACAGACCCAGTACTTC. This translates into CATSDPRTGGRQTQYF.

This clonotype was seen only a few times. The chain recombines TRBV7-6 with TRBJ2-5, with D perhaps TRBD1 (6 bases). The CDR3 sequence is 16 residues long. Germline values: CDR1 SGHVS, CDR2 FNYEAQ. Trimming removed 1 base from V and 7 bases from J, with 19 bases in between. The CDR3: CASSLEVVGTPGTQYF. The CDR3 DNA reads as TGTGCCAGCAGCTTAGAGGTGGTGGGGACACCGGGGACCCAGTACTTC.

The V call is TRBV20-1, the J call TRBJ1-1, with TRBD1 matching 11 bases. The CDR3 covers 14 residues. With 5 bases clipped from V and 6 bases from J, the junction kept 8 bases outside the gene matches. Per the germline V gene, CDR1 is DFQATT and CDR2 is SNEGSKA (reference sequence). The CDR3 loop is CSAPGGQGASEAFF. The CDR3 nucleotides are TGCAGTGCTCCCGGCGGACAGGGGGCCTCTGAAGCTTTCTTT.